This entry is about one T cell receptor beta chain. Trimming removed 8 bases from V and 3 bases from J; junction bases left unmatched: 7. The CDR3 totals 14 residues. Looked up from germline, CDR1 is MNHEY and CDR2 is SMNVEV (reference sequence). This sample stems from a study of blood T cell repertoires in COVID-19. Study-wide background: The United States, Italy and Spain were the sources of the acute and convalescent COVID-19 samples.

Sequencing used immunoSEQ multiplex PCR; TCRdb keeps in-frame clones, though not all of them. Of 150,000 to 200,000 clones in the sample, approximately 85% were seen once. The chain joins TRBV27 to TRBJ2-1, with TRBD1 identical over 7 bases. This TCR derives from a woman between 25 and 40 years old who had recovered from COVID-19. Source material: PBMCs or T cells enriched from blood (not recorded which). CDR3 DNA sequence: TGTGCCAGCGGCCGGGGACAGATCTACAATGAGCAGTTCTTC. As protein: CASGRGQIYNEQFF.